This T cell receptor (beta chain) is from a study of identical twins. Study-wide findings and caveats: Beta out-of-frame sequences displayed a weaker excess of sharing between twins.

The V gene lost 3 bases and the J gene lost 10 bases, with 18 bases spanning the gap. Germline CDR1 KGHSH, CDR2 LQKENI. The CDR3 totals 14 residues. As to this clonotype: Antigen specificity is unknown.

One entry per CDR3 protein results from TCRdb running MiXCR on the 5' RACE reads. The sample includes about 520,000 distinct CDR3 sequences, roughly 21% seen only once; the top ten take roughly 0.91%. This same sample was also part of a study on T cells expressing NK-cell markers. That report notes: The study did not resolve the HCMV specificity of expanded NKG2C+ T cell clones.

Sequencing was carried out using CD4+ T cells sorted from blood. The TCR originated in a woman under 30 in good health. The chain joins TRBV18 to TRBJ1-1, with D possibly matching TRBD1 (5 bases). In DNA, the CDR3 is TGTGCCAGCTCACCGCTTACTCCTCAGGGAAGAGCTTTCTTT. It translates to CASSPLTPQGRAFF.